The subject of this entry is one TCR beta chain. Other nucleotide sequences from this sample produce the same CDR3. The sample is drawn from a study of CD8+ T cells in alopecia areata. The treatment denotes: oral pan-JAK inhibitor, 5-10 mg twice daily. The V gene lost 2 bases and the J gene lost 0 bases, with 6 bases spanning the gap. The CDR3 spans 13 residues. Germline assignment: CDR1 SGDLS and CDR2 YYNGEE. Sequencing used cDNA as its template, made by extracting RNA and reverse transcribing it. Profiled with immunoSEQ multiplex PCR; TCRdb holds only in-frame clones, not every one. Among around 150,000 clones listed, about four fifths were seen once.

The material sequenced was CD8+ T cells sorted from blood, taken at week 4, from a patient treated with tofacitinib. The origin of this receptor is a human donor with alopecia areata. The chain is built from TRBV9 and TRBJ2-7, with D uncertain. Here the CDR3 DNA reads TGTGCCAGCAGCGTTGGATCCTCCTACGAGCAGTACTTC. Translated, it gives CASSVGSSYEQYF.